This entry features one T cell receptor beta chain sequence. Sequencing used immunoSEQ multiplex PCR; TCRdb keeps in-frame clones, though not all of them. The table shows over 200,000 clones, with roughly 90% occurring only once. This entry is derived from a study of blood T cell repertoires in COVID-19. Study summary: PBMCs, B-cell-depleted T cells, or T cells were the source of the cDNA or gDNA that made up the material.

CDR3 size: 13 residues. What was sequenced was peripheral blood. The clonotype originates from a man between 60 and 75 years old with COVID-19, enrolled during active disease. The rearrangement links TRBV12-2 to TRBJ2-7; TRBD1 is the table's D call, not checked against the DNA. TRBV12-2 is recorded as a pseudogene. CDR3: CASRDRGRYEQYF. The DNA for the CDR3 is TGTGCAAGTCGGGACAGGGGGCGTTACGAGCAGTACTTC.